This T cell receptor (beta chain) was captured by sequencing in a study of blood T cell repertoires in COVID-19 (dated by TCRdb to about 2020). About the full investigation: Samples covering the acute and convalescent phases of COVID-19 were provided by collaborators in the United States, Italy and Spain. Nearly every sample came with metadata listing a de-identified subject ID, COVID-19 status, age in years and sex. The prospective study material was composed of cDNA or gDNA derived from T cells, B-cell-depleted T cells, or PBMCs. Where available, HLA class I and class II types were obtained from metadata supplied by the sample provider rather than from assay-based typing. The repertoires were released in a freely available public database intended as a resource for research on the immune response to SARS-CoV-2. Deeply sampled blood TCRbeta repertoires from subjects exposed to, actively infected with, or recovered from COVID-19 were included in the dataset. Samples came from the ongoing ImmuneRACE study (first 160 participants) plus 1,254 subjects from 6 global collaborators. Overall study outcomes, separate from this receptor: The amount of clinical and demographic metadata varied by source and participant and was provided uncurated.

The immunoSEQ Assay, a bias-controlled multiplex PCR, was used to amplify TCRbeta CDR3 regions from genomic DNA. For the original study's pipeline: The number of nucleated cells in each sample was estimated from the amplification of reference gene primers within the assay. Sequence reads were collapsed and filtered to measure the absolute abundance of every unique TCRbeta CDR3 rearrangement. For each sample, productive Simpson clonality was calculated as the square root of Simpson's diversity index across productive rearrangements. Held by TCRdb, this immuneACCESS table contains in-frame sequences only and omits some clones. Under half of the omission traces to an unresolved V gene where checked; the cause of the rest is unknown. V and J calls plus clone size are reproduced from that table; the DNA served to infer D and trimming. The sample table contains hundreds of thousands of clones; only one count was recorded for approximately 82% of them. The ten biggest clones cover approximately 3.8% of the sample.

Collaborating institutions collected whole blood in K2EDTA tubes following their own protocols. For TCRbeta analysis, collaborator samples were shipped as frozen whole blood, as isolated PBMCs, or as DNA extracted from either sample type. Trimming takes 2 bases off V and 4 bases off J; junction bases not matched to a gene: 7. The CDR3 goes from the cysteine to the phenylalanine over 16 residues. CDR3 DNA is the only sequence kept; it has 48 bases, read in frame from the first base. CDR1 and CDR2 (SGHVS, FQNEAQ) derive from the germline V gene. Comment on this clone: Which antigen it targets is not known. Base qualities are missing; no much larger clone stands one base away.

In this chain, TRBV7-8 is recombined with TRBJ2-1; 8 central bases correspond to TRBD2. Sequenced material: peripheral blood. The clonotype originates from a woman older than 75 with acute or convalescent COVID-19. The nucleotide sequence reads as follows: TGTGCCAGCAGCTTAAGGATCCCGGGGGGGTACAATGAGCAGTTCTTC. Its coded protein is CASSLRIPGGYNEQFF.